The 31 T cell receptor beta chains below come from one sample, sequenced in a study of blood T cell repertoires in COVID-19. The method was immunoSEQ multiplex PCR; TCRdb's version includes in-frame clones alone and lacks a portion of them. Among about 88,000 clones listed, roughly nine tenths were seen once. Material: peripheral blood. The receptor source for this set is an elderly woman with active COVID-19.

V is TRBV28 and J is TRBJ2-7, with unresolved D. The V and J ends lost 3 bases and 7 bases respectively, with 13 bases between them. This CDR3 is 13 amino acids long. The germline CDR1 and CDR2 sequences are MDHEN and SYDVKM. The chain's CDR3 is CASSFGWSREQYF. In nucleotides, the CDR3 is TGTGCCAGCAGTTTCGGATGGTCCAGGGAGCAGTACTTC.

V is TRBV2 and J is TRBJ2-2; a weak D match, TRBD1 (5 bases). CDR3 length: 14 amino acids. From germline, CDR1 is SNHLY and CDR2 FYNNEI. Trimming left V 4 bases short and J 6 bases short, with 12 bases between. CDR3 sequence: CASSGGATPGELFF. The CDR3 DNA is TGTGCCAGCAGTGGGGGCGCAACACCCGGGGAGCTGTTTTTT.

Worth noting for this clone: At one boundary the junction diverges from the germline segment, which might be a read error. V usage is TRBV7-2 and J usage is TRBJ2-1, with TRBD2 identical over 12 bases. Per the germline V gene, CDR1 is SGHTA and CDR2 is FQGNSA. This CDR3 is built from 17 residues. The chain's CDR3 is CASSVASGRANYNEQFF. CDR3 nucleotides: TGTGCCAGCAGCGTAGCTAGCGGGAGGGCCAACTACAATGAGCAGTTCTTC.

This clone has only a few counts. The chain recombines TRBV29-1 with TRBJ1-1; D may be TRBD1 (5 bases). CDR3 size: 15 residues. CDR1 SQVTM and CDR2 ANQGSEA come from the germline V gene. Between the trimmed V and J ends, which lost 4 bases and 1 base, there was a span of 16 bases. The CDR3 here is CSVVAPDKRNTEAFF. CDR3 coding DNA: TGCAGCGTTGTCGCCCCGGACAAGAGGAACACTGAAGCTTTCTTT.

The chain uses TRBV18 and TRBJ2-1; no clear D. V gave up 3 bases and J gave up 4 bases, with 7 bases separating them. There are 13 residues in the CDR3. Per the germline V gene, CDR1 is KGHSH and CDR2 is LQKENI. The CDR3 spells CASSPLRYNEQFF. Written as DNA, the CDR3 is TGTGCCAGCTCACCGTTACGGTACAATGAGCAGTTCTTC.

The J gene is TRBJ2-5, the V gene TRBV5-1; a possible D gene is TRBD1 (5 bases). This CDR3 is 14 amino acids long. Trimming left V 0 bases short and J 5 bases short, with 11 bases between. Germline V lookup: CDR1 SGHRS, CDR2 YFSETQ. The CDR3 sequence: CASSLDRPGETQYF. CDR3 sequence (DNA): TGCGCCAGCAGCTTGGACAGGCCAGGGGAGACCCAGTACTTC.

The chain is built from TRBV6-1 and TRBJ2-1; D is unclear. V lost 1 base and J 1 base, leaving 11 bases between the germline ends. The CDR3 covers 16 residues. The germline gives CDR1 MNHNS, CDR2 SASEGT. The CDR3 region has the DNA TGTGCCAGCAGTGAAGAACTTAGCTGGTCCTACAATGAGCAGTTCTTC. This translates into CASSEELSWSYNEQFF.

The chain recombines TRBV23-1 with TRBJ1-1, with unresolved D. TRBV23-1 is noted as an ORF with a role that remains uncertain. The CDR3 is made up of 11 amino acids. V gave up 3 bases and J gave up 10 bases, with 9 bases separating them. CDR3 coding DNA: TGCGCCAGCAGTCACCAGACACGAGCTTTCTTT. This sequence encodes CASSHQTRAFF.

The chain employs TRBV10-3 and TRBJ1-6, with D uncertain. CDR1 ENHRY and CDR2 SYGVKD come from the germline V gene. The V gene lost 6 bases and the J gene lost 5 bases, with 8 bases spanning the gap. This CDR3 region has 13 residues. This chain's CDR3 is CAIRVSDNSPLHF. The DNA of the CDR3 is TGTGCCATCAGGGTTTCGGATAATTCACCCCTCCACTTT.

J is TRBJ2-2 and V is TRBV2, with 9 bases lining up with TRBD1. The germline V gene encodes CDR1 SNHLY and CDR2 FYNNEI. The CDR3 covers 14 residues. The V segment lost 7 bases and the J segment 8 bases; nucleotides outside the gene matches: 8. CDR3 amino acids: CASNVDRGTGELFF. The CDR3, as DNA: TGTGCCAGCAATGTCGACAGGGGGACGGGGGAGCTGTTTTTT.

CDR3 nucleotides: TGTGCCAGCTCACCCGGTCTAAGGGGCAGCAATCAGCCCCAGCATTTT. This encodes CASSPGLRGSNQPQHF. The J gene is TRBJ1-5, the V gene TRBV18; D possibly corresponds to TRBD1 (5 bases). This CDR3 contains 16 residues. Trimming pared 3 bases from V and 1 base from J, leaving 13 bases between. Germline CDR1 is KGHSH and CDR2 is LQKENI.

The rearrangement uses TRBV9 and TRBJ2-2; a weak D match, TRBD1 (5 bases). This CDR3 has 15 residues. Germline CDR1 and CDR2: SGDLS and YYNGEE. Trimming stripped 3 bases from V and 2 bases from J, with 11 bases between. In DNA form, the CDR3 reads TGTGCCAGCAGCGCCGGACACCTTAACACCGGGGAGCTGTTTTTT. Its translation is CASSAGHLNTGELFF.

The chain carries TRBV9 and TRBJ1-1; D possibly corresponds to TRBD1 (5 bases). The CDR3 length is 15 residues. V lost 3 bases and J 1 base, leaving 13 bases between the germline ends. Germline V gene lookup returns CDR1 SGDLS and CDR2 YYNGEE. The CDR3 loop reads CASSGAGESNTEAFF. CDR3 DNA sequence: TGTGCCAGCAGCGGAGCGGGGGAATCGAACACTGAAGCTTTCTTT.

The genes are TRBV6-4 and TRBJ1-2, with 10 nucleotides matching TRBD1. The CDR3 has 13 residues. Germline trimming cut 3 bases from V and 7 bases from J; bases unmatched to any gene: 2. CDR1 is MRHNA, CDR2 SNTAGT, per germline. CDR3 protein: CASSEDRGLGYTF. CDR3 in DNA: TGTGCCAGCAGTGAAGACAGGGGGCTTGGCTACACCTTC.

The V and J genes are TRBV20-1 and TRBJ1-2; D is possibly TRBD1 (5 bases). This CDR3 has 12 amino acids. V was trimmed by 3 bases and J by 8 bases, leaving 13 bases between them. Germline V CDR1 and CDR2: DFQATT, SNEGSKA (reference sequence). The DNA of the CDR3 is TGCAGTGCTAGTACGGAGGGGCGAGGCTACACCTTC. Protein sequence: CSASTEGRGYTF.

The V gene is TRBV2, the J gene TRBJ2-1; D gene uncertain. Trimming stripped 5 bases from V and 3 bases from J, with 8 bases between. The CDR3 has 13 residues. Germline V gene lookup returns CDR1 SNHLY and CDR2 FYNNEI. In DNA form, the CDR3 reads TGTGCCAGCAGTCTCTCTAGCTACAATGAGCAGTTCTTC. This translates into CASSLSSYNEQFF.

The J gene is TRBJ1-1, the V gene TRBV5-1, with D unresolved. The CDR3 consists of 14 residues. Trimming cost V 0 bases and J 1 base, with 7 bases left between them. Germline loops: CDR1 SGHRS, CDR2 YFSETQ. CDR3 residues: CASSLDSWNTEAFF. The DNA for the CDR3 is TGCGCCAGCAGCTTGGATTCGTGGAACACTGAAGCTTTCTTT.

V usage is TRBV29-1 and J usage is TRBJ2-1; TRBD2 agrees at 13 bases. The germline V gene encodes CDR1 SQVTM and CDR2 ANQGSEA. The CDR3 runs to 17 residues. V was clipped by 3 bases and J by 7 bases; unmatched bases: 12. The CDR3 sequence: CSVDPRGTSGKRNEQFF. The CDR3 nucleotides read TGCAGCGTTGACCCCAGGGGGACTAGCGGGAAAAGGAATGAGCAGTTCTTC.

This sequence joins TRBV7-9 and TRBJ1-1; D is unresolved. This CDR3 is 15 amino acids long. Germline V CDR1 and CDR2: SEHNR, FQNEAQ (reference sequence). V was pared by 0 bases and J by 0 bases, with 8 bases between. In nucleotides, the CDR3 is TGTGCCAGCAGCTTAGCCAGGACTCTGAACACTGAAGCTTTCTTT. This gives the protein CASSLARTLNTEAFF.

This chain uses TRBV15 with TRBJ1-1, with a tentative D call TRBD1 (5 bases). V was clipped by 0 bases and J by 11 bases, with 16 bases between them. Germline V lookup: CDR1 LNHNV, CDR2 YYDKDF (reference sequence). The CDR3 covers 14 residues. The CDR3 loop is CATSREGPGRGAFF. CDR3 sequence (DNA): TGTGCCACCAGCAGAGAGGGGCCGGGCAGAGGCGCTTTCTTT.

The chain has TRBV3-1 (or the pseudogene TRBV3-2) and TRBJ2-3; D is possibly TRBD2 (5 bases). V lost 4 bases, J lost 10 bases, and 24 bases lay in between. There are 16 residues in the CDR3. Germline assignment: CDR1 LGHDT and CDR2 YNNKEL (reference sequence). The CDR3 nucleotides read TGTGCCAGCAGCCGATTGGAAAGCGCGGGTAGACTTGCGCAGTATTTT. Translation gives CASSRLESAGRLAQYF.

Here the CDR3 DNA reads TGTGCCATCAGTGAGTTTATAGATACGCAGTATTTT. This translates into CAISEFIDTQYF. The rearrangement uses TRBV10-3 and TRBJ2-3; D remains unclear. The CDR3 runs to 12 residues. V lost 1 base to trimming and J lost 5 bases, with 4 bases between them. CDR1 and CDR2 from the germline V gene are ENHRY and SYGVKD.

The genes are TRBV19 and TRBJ2-3, with TRBD2 as a possible D gene (6 bases). Trimming took 3 bases from V and 6 from J, leaving 16 bases between them. Looked up from germline, CDR1 is LNHDA and CDR2 is SQIVND (reference sequence). The CDR3 is made up of 15 amino acids. CDR3 region: CASSMGGLGGDTQYF. In DNA, the CDR3 is TGTGCCAGTAGTATGGGGGGTCTCGGAGGGGATACGCAGTATTTT.

The gene calls are TRBV28 and TRBJ1-2; 8 bases align to TRBD1. The CDR3 contains 12 residues. In germline, CDR1 is MDHEN, CDR2 SYDVKM. V was clipped by 6 bases and J by 5 bases; unmatched bases: 2. CDR3 DNA: TGTGCCAGCAGCACAGGGGGATATGGCTACACCTTC. It encodes CASSTGGYGYTF.

This chain uses TRBV6-5 with TRBJ2-7; TRBD2 agrees at 8 bases. Trimming removed 6 bases from V and 5 bases from J; junction bases left unmatched: 9. The CDR3 is 14 amino acids. Germline CDR1 is MNHEY and CDR2 is SVGAGI. The CDR3 is CASSSGLVVHEQYF. DNA for the CDR3: TGTGCCAGCAGCTCGGGACTAGTCGTCCACGAGCAGTACTTC.

This rearrangement joins TRBV28 to TRBJ2-3; D is perhaps TRBD1 (6 bases). The CDR3 sequence is 16 residues long. Trimming took off 6 bases at V and 1 base at J, with 17 bases between the two ends. The V gene's germline CDR1 is MDHEN and CDR2 SYDVKM. CDR3 amino acids: CASRPTTGQGTDTQYF. Here the CDR3 DNA reads TGTGCCAGCAGACCTACGACGGGACAAGGCACAGATACGCAGTATTTT.

The V gene is TRBV4-2, the J gene TRBJ2-2; D is possibly TRBD2 (6 bases). The CDR3 is made up of 16 amino acids. Germline CDR1 reads LGHNA; CDR2 reads YNFKEQ. V was clipped by 4 bases and J by 6 bases, with 18 bases between them. The CDR3 loop is CASSPPGGAQAGELFF. The CDR3 DNA reads as TGTGCCAGCAGCCCCCCAGGAGGGGCGCAGGCCGGGGAGCTGTTTTTT.

CDR3 sequence: CARVLAGAGTGELFF. CDR3 DNA: TGTGCCAGGGTCCTAGCGGGAGCTGGGACCGGGGAGCTGTTTTTT. The chain uses TRBV19 and TRBJ2-2, with TRBD2 identical over 10 bases. The junction had 9 bases not matched to a gene; V was cut back by 9 bases and J by 5 bases. Looked up from germline, CDR1 is LNHDA and CDR2 is SQIVND (reference sequence). The length of the CDR3 is 15 residues.

The chain links TRBV5-1 to TRBJ1-1; no definite D call. The V end lost 0 bases, the J end lost 2 bases, and 8 bases lay between the germline ends. This CDR3 has 14 residues. Looked up from germline, CDR1 is SGHRS and CDR2 is YFSETQ. CDR3 in amino acids: CASSLAGTNTEAFF. Here the CDR3 DNA reads TGCGCCAGCAGCTTGGCAGGAACTAACACTGAAGCTTTCTTT. Supplemented by reference TRBV5-1 and TRBJ1-1, the full variable domain reads KAGVTQTPRYLIKTRGQQVTLSCSPISGHRSVSWYQQTPGQGLQFLFEYFSETQRNKGNFPGRFSGRQFSNSRSEMNVSTLELGDSALYLCASSLAGTNTEAFFGQGTRLTVV.

This chain connects TRBV12-3 or TRBV12-4 to TRBJ1-5, with 7 positions matching TRBD1. The J segment lost 6 bases and the V segment lost 8 bases, leaving 7 bases of the junction unmatched. The CDR3 runs 13 residues. DNA of the CDR3: TGTGCCAGCCTCAGGGGGGCGGGTCAGCCCCAGCATTTT. Its protein is CASLRGAGQPQHF.

V and J are TRBV23-1 and TRBJ1-2; TRBD1 aligns across 8 bases. TRBV23-1 is an ORF, with its function uncertain. Trimming at V came to 4 bases and at J to 8 bases, leaving 12 bases not matched to a gene. The CDR3 has 15 amino acids. CDR3 amino acids: CASSLQRTGLSGYTF. DNA of the CDR3: TGCGCCAGCAGTCTACAACGGACAGGGCTTTCGGGCTACACCTTC.